What follows describes a single T cell receptor (beta chain). Antigen unknown. These data originate in a study of CD8 T cells in ankylosing spondylitis. Study results and caveats: Within matched ankylosing spondylitis synovial fluid, disease-linked clones were reportedly significantly enriched. Ankylosing spondylitis blood appeared to carry a characteristic TCR beta motif of under ten highly homologous variants.

MiXCR was run by TCRdb on the 5' RACE reads, yielding one entry per CDR3 protein. Of 750,000 to 850,000 distinct CDR3 sequences listed, 10% to 15% are singletons. The sequence was collected from a male donor with ankylosing spondylitis. The specimen sequenced was blood, either unsorted or a sorted T cell fraction (not recorded which).

The CDR3 loop reads CASSPQGVSGETQYF. The DNA of the CDR3 is TGTGCCAGCAGTCCCCAGGGGGTCTCGGGAGAGACCCAGTACTTC. The chain recombines TRBV27 with TRBJ2-5, with 7 bases identical to TRBD1. The germline gives CDR1 MNHEY, CDR2 SMNVEV (reference sequence). The CDR3 contains 15 residues. V lost 5 bases, J lost 4 bases, and 10 bases stayed unmatched.